The sequence of this T cell receptor beta chain was determined in a study of response to subunit inactivated influenza vaccine. The junction had 7 bases not matched to a gene; V was cut back by 6 bases and J by 9 bases. The CDR3 covers 15 residues. Germline V gene lookup returns CDR1 MNHEY and CDR2 SVGEGT. TCRdb reprocessed the RT-PCR reads with MiXCR, giving one entry per CDR3 protein. The table lists 800,000 to 1,000,000 distinct CDR3 sequences, 21% of them singletons. The specimen comprised PBMCs from blood, sampled roughly 5 days after vaccination. V is TRBV6-2 or TRBV6-3 and J is TRBJ2-4; 14 bases are a match to TRBD2. The receptor comes from a man aged 50-60 years who received an inactivated influenza vaccine. The CDR3 nucleotides are TGTGCCAGCAGACCGGGACTAGCGGGAGTAGGCATTCAGTACTTC. The encoded protein is CASRPGLAGVGIQYF.